Presented here are 19 T cell receptor beta chains from one specimen sequenced in a study of early T cells in non-severe SARS-CoV-2 infection. TCRdb reprocessed the 5' RACE reads via MiXCR and lists one record per CDR3 protein. This sample has some 63,000 distinct CDR3 sequences, with over 10% found just once. The sample consisted of whole blood. The receptors originated from an adult who was a healthcare worker with PCR-confirmed SARS-CoV-2 infection or an uninfected control (not recorded which).

This clonotype was recorded at least ten times. The chain joins TRBV19 to TRBJ2-2; 8 bases align to TRBD1. V lost 6 bases to trimming and J lost 4 bases; unmatched junction nucleotides: 7. The CDR3 loop spans 15 amino acids. In germline, CDR1 is LNHDA, CDR2 SQIVND (reference sequence). The DNA for the CDR3 is TGTGCCAGTAGAGTCGGCAGGGGGCTCACCGGGGAGCTGTTTTTT. This translates into CASRVGRGLTGELFF.

This chain links TRBV2 with TRBJ2-7; D could derive from TRBD1 or TRBD2 (5 bases each). The V gene's germline CDR1 is SNHLY and CDR2 FYNNEI. Trimming left V 6 bases short and J 0 bases short, with 9 bases between. The CDR3 length is 13 residues. The chain's CDR3 is CASSGTDSYEQYF. CDR3 coding DNA: TGTGCCAGCAGCGGGACGGACTCCTACGAGCAGTACTTC. Filled out from reference TRBV2 and TRBJ2-7, the complete variable domain reads EPEVTQTPSHQVTQMGQEVILRCVPISNHLYFYWYRQILGQKVEFLVSFYNNEISEKSEIFDDQFSVERPDGSNFTLKIRSTKLEDSAMYFCASSGTDSYEQYFGPGTRLTVT.

Comment on this clonotype: A much larger clone differs by one base, so this may be a read error. The chain carries TRBV2 and TRBJ2-4; D call uncertain. The germline CDR1 and CDR2 sequences are SNHLY and FYNNEI. The CDR3 has 12 amino acids. The CDR3: CASSEEMGSRMF. Here the CDR3 DNA reads TGTGCCAGCAGTGAAGAAATGGGCTCAAGGATGTTC.

The chain is built from TRBV24-1 and TRBJ2-1; D remains ambiguous. Trimming removed 1 base at V and 6 bases at J, with 3 bases between. The germline gives CDR1 KGHDR, CDR2 SFDVKD. The length of the CDR3 is 12 residues. CDR3 DNA: TGTGCCACCAGTGATTTTGGCAATGAGCAGTTCTTC. This sequence encodes CATSDFGNEQFF.

This clonotype was seen ten or more times. This chain connects TRBV4-1 to TRBJ2-1; D gene uncertain. Germline CDR1 is MGHRA and CDR2 is YSYEKL. The V and J ends lost 2 bases and 6 bases respectively, with 14 bases between them. The CDR3 runs 15 residues. CDR3 amino acids: CASSQHKVGTNEQFF. The CDR3 nucleotides are TGCGCCAGCAGCCAACACAAGGTTGGAACCAATGAGCAGTTCTTC.

The gene calls are TRBV12-3 or TRBV12-4 and TRBJ1-6; D gene uncertain. Trimming stripped 5 bases from V and 11 bases from J, with 13 bases between. The CDR3 covers 13 residues. The CDR3 coding sequence is TGTGCCAGCAGTGGAGGGTATAGGACACCCCTCCACTTT. This codes for CASSGGYRTPLHF.

The chain links TRBV19 to TRBJ2-1; 11 bases map to TRBD2. Germline trimming cut 7 bases from V and 3 bases from J; bases unmatched to any gene: 2. This CDR3 has 14 amino acids. Germline loops: CDR1 LNHDA, CDR2 SQIVND (reference sequence). In nucleotides, the CDR3 is TGTGCCAGTACTCTAGCGGGGGGCTACAATGAGCAGTTCTTC. As protein: CASTLAGGYNEQFF.

The genes are TRBV18 and TRBJ2-3; D is unclear. Trimming removed 0 bases from V and 0 bases from J, with 7 bases in between. Germline V gene lookup returns CDR1 KGHSH and CDR2 LQKENI. This CDR3 has 15 amino acids. This chain's CDR3 is CASSPPDGSTDTQYF. Written as DNA, the CDR3 is TGTGCCAGCTCACCACCTGACGGTAGCACAGATACGCAGTATTTT.

The sample holds many counts of this clonotype. The genes are TRBV9 and TRBJ2-2, with D unclear. The V gene's germline CDR1 is SGDLS and CDR2 YYNGEE. This CDR3 contains 17 residues. The V end was cut by 4 bases, the J end by 3 bases, with 19 bases between. CDR3 in amino acids: CASSPRSLPYHTGELFF. The DNA for the CDR3 is TGTGCCAGCAGCCCTCGTTCGCTTCCATATCACACCGGGGAGCTGTTTTTT.

The chain uses TRBV5-4 and TRBJ2-2; D perhaps matches TRBD2 (7 bases). Per the germline V gene, CDR1 is SGHNT and CDR2 is YYREEE (reference sequence). V lost 4 bases, J lost 7 bases, and 20 bases lay in between. CDR3 size: 16 residues. The CDR3, as DNA: TGTGCCAGCAGCCCGGATGGGGGGGCGAGAAACGGGGAGCTGTTTTTT. Residues: CASSPDGGARNGELFF. The entire variable domain, with the rest obtained from reference TRBV5-4 and TRBJ2-2, is as follows: ETGVTQSPTHLIKTRGQQVTLRCSSQSGHNTVSWYQQALGQGPQFIFQYYREEENGRGNFPPRFSGLQFPNYSSELNVNALELDDSALYLCASSPDGGARNGELFFGEGSRLTVL.

This clonotype occurred many times. The V call is TRBV29-1, the J call TRBJ2-1, with TRBD1 identical over 7 bases. The CDR3 totals 12 residues. J was trimmed by 7 bases and V by 4 bases; bases with no gene match: 4. The germline V gene encodes CDR1 SQVTM and CDR2 ANQGSEA. CDR3: CSVGDRGNEQFF. In DNA form, the CDR3 reads TGCAGCGTTGGGGACAGAGGAAATGAGCAGTTCTTC.

Ten or more counts support this clonotype. J is TRBJ2-7 and V is TRBV4-1, with TRBD1 matching 7 bases. The germline V gene has CDR1 MGHRA and CDR2 YSYEKL. The CDR3 has 13 residues. J gave up 3 bases and V 3 bases, and 2 bases lay outside the gene matches. This CDR3 reads CASSHRDSYEQYF. The CDR3 DNA is TGCGCCAGCAGCCACCGGGACAGCTACGAGCAGTACTTC.

This clonotype was counted many times. The chain uses TRBV7-8 and TRBJ2-5, with 9 bases matching TRBD2. CDR3 length equals 14 residues. Trimming at V came to 6 bases and at J to 4 bases, leaving 6 bases not matched to a gene. Per the germline V gene, CDR1 is SGHVS and CDR2 is FQNEAQ. The CDR3 nucleotides read TGTGCCAGCAGGTCGGGACTAGCAGGAGAGACCCAGTACTTC. It translates to CASRSGLAGETQYF. Combining the CDR3 with reference TRBV7-8 and TRBJ2-5 gives the whole variable domain GAGVSQSPRYKVAKRGQDVALRCDPISGHVSLFWYQQALGQGPEFLTYFQNEAQLDKSGLPSDRFFAERPEGSVSTLKIQRTQQEDSAVYLCASRSGLAGETQYFGPGTRLLVL.

The chain is built from TRBV10-2 and TRBJ2-7, with 7 bases identical to TRBD1. The trim removed 7 bases at V and 1 base at J, leaving 10 bases unmatched. The germline V gene encodes CDR1 WSHSY and CDR2 SAAADI. CDR3 length: 15 amino acids. The CDR3 region has the DNA TGCGCCAGCATGAAAGGACTGGGACAGTCCTACGAGCAGTACTTC. Its translation: CASMKGLGQSYEQYF.

Comments on this clonotype: This may be a read error: a much more frequent sequence differs by one nucleotide. The V call is TRBV28, the J call TRBJ1-2; D is perhaps TRBD1 (5 bases). This CDR3 spans 14 amino acids. The germline CDR1 and CDR2 sequences are MDHEN and SYDVKM. Trimming removed 4 bases from V and 0 bases from J, with 9 bases in between. This CDR3 reads CASSYQTANYGYTF. DNA for the CDR3: TGTGCCAGCAGTTACCAGACAGCTAACTATGGCTACACCTTC.

This clonotype came up many times. The chain combines TRBV12-3 or TRBV12-4 with TRBJ2-7; possible D gene TRBD2, 5 bases. Deletions cut 5 bases from V and 6 bases from J, with 17 bases between. The CDR3 extends over 14 amino acids. The CDR3 reads CASSPRADEGEQYF. CDR3 DNA sequence: TGTGCCAGCAGTCCCCGAGCGGACGAGGGCGAGCAGTACTTC.

This clonotype was seen many times. The gene calls are TRBV9 and TRBJ2-7; D remains ambiguous. Trimming removed 0 bases from V and 0 bases from J, with 4 bases in between. This CDR3 is 13 amino acids long. Germline CDR1 and CDR2: SGDLS and YYNGEE. The CDR3 here is CASSVESSYEQYF. The CDR3 DNA reads TGTGCCAGCAGCGTAGAGAGCTCCTACGAGCAGTACTTC.

This clonotype was seen repeatedly, ten times or more. The chain employs TRBV7-9 and TRBJ1-1; D gene uncertain. This CDR3 comprises 14 residues. Germline CDR1 SEHNR, CDR2 FQNEAQ (reference sequence). V was pared by 2 bases and J by 1 base, with 8 bases between. The CDR3 bases are TGTGCCAGCAGCTTAAGTCACGGGAACACTGAAGCTTTCTTT. Protein sequence: CASSLSHGNTEAFF.

There are many counts of this clonotype. The chain carries TRBV6-1 and TRBJ1-1; 7 bases match TRBD1. V shed 7 bases and J 0 bases; nucleotides not matched to a gene: 11. The CDR3 totals 16 residues. Germline CDR1 is MNHNS and CDR2 is SASEGT. CDR3 in amino acids: CASTQKTGRVNTEAFF. As DNA, the CDR3 is TGTGCCAGCACCCAGAAGACAGGGAGGGTGAACACTGAAGCTTTCTTT.